This T cell receptor beta chain is from a study of cytomegalovirus exposure and HLA in healthy donors. In regard to this clone: The antigen is unknown.

Regarding the study as a whole: A missense DCLRE1C variant was associated with V- and J-gene trimming of TCR beta chains in a later analysis, and an independent cohort replicated the association. Reports indicated that the classifier achieved high specificity and sensitivity in diagnosing cytomegalovirus status.

Germline V gene lookup returns CDR1 SGHTA and CDR2 FQGNSA. V was shortened by 1 base and J by 0 bases, with 14 bases between the two germline ends. The CDR3 runs to 17 residues. The PCR employed 60 Vbeta primers together with 13 Jbeta primers. The data were produced by immunoSEQ multiplex PCR, yet TCRdb's version contains in-frame clones alone and is incomplete. The data contain about 150,000 clones, 70% to 80% of them seen just once; the ten biggest clones take up about 4%. Sequenced input: PBMCs. The chain recombines TRBV7-2 with TRBJ2-3, with D perhaps matching TRBD2 (5 bases). The TCR comes from a human donor in good health. Here the CDR3 reads CASSLVRVVASTDTQYF. In nucleotides, the CDR3 is TGTGCCAGCAGCTTAGTGAGGGTAGTTGCTAGCACAGATACGCAGTATTTT.